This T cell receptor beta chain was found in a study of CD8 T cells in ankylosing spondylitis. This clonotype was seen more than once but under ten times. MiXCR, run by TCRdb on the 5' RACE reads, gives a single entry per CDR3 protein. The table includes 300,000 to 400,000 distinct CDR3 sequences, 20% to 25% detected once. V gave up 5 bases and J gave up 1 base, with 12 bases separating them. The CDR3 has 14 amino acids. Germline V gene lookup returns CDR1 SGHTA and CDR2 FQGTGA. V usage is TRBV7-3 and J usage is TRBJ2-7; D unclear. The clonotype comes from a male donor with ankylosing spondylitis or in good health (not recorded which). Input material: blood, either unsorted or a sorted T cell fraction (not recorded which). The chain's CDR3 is CASSPVGESYEQYF. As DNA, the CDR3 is TGTGCCAGCAGCCCAGTAGGAGAGTCCTACGAGCAGTACTTC.